One sample yielded the 9 T cell receptor beta chains listed below, sequenced in a study of regulatory T cells in long-lasting Graves disease. Researchers made TCR beta libraries by using iRepertoire HTBI primers and running Arm-PCR on CDR3 regions. TCRdb re-called the multiplex PCR reads with MiXCR, one entry per CDR3 protein. The table records 250,000 to 400,000 distinct CDR3 sequences, 15% to 20% of them present only once. Regarding time point: newly diagnosed GD, antithyroid drugs for less than 3 months. Making the TCR library involved RNA that had been extracted from PBMCs. Source: peripheral blood mononuclear cells (PBMCs), taken at new diagnosis, from a patient treated with antithyroid drugs. The receptors were gathered from a female donor with Graves disease.

This clonotype came up many times. This chain connects TRBV10-2 to TRBJ2-1; D ambiguous. V was pared by 4 bases and J by 3 bases, with 10 bases between. The CDR3 covers 14 residues. Germline-derived CDR1 and CDR2 are WSHSY and SAAADI. The CDR3 loop is CASSVGPDYNEQFF. In DNA, the CDR3 is TGCGCCAGCAGTGTTGGACCTGACTACAATGAGCAGTTCTTC.

This clonotype has at least ten counts. The V gene is TRBV12-3 or TRBV12-4, the J gene TRBJ2-7; no clear D. The V end lost 3 bases, the J end lost 2 bases, and 14 bases lay between the germline ends. CDR3 length: 15 amino acids. The DNA of the CDR3 is TGTGCCAGCAGTTTTGTGAGTAGTAACCCCTACGAGCAGTACTTC. Its protein product is CASSFVSSNPYEQYF.

Many counts were recorded for this clonotype. The chain employs TRBV28 and TRBJ1-2, with 8 bases matching TRBD1. This CDR3 is built from 15 residues. CDR1 is MDHEN, CDR2 SYDVKM, per germline. The V segment lost 3 bases and the J segment 3 bases; nucleotides outside the gene matches: 6. CDR3 bases: TGTGCCAGCAGTTTGGGCCGCAGGGGGCACTATGGCTACACCTTC. Translating gives CASSLGRRGHYGYTF.

Ten or more counts support this clonotype. The J gene is TRBJ2-7, the V gene TRBV2, with 9 bases that match TRBD2. The length of the CDR3 is 15 residues. Germline V gene lookup returns CDR1 SNHLY and CDR2 FYNNEI. V shed 4 bases and J 0 bases; nucleotides not matched to a gene: 4. In DNA, the CDR3 is TGTGCCAGCAGTGTAGCTAGCGGGACCTCCTACGAGCAGTACTTC. Encoded protein: CASSVASGTSYEQYF.

A few counts support this clonotype. The chain couples TRBV6-2 or TRBV6-3 to TRBJ1-1; D is unresolved. The ends were cut back, 6 bases at V and 0 bases at J, with 8 bases in the middle. The CDR3 runs to 13 residues. Germline V gene sequence: CDR1 MNHEY, CDR2 SVGEGT. The DNA of the CDR3 is TGTGCCAGCAGCGACTCAATGAACACTGAAGCTTTCTTT. It specifies CASSDSMNTEAFF.

This clonotype was observed many times. The J gene is TRBJ1-1, the V gene TRBV7-9; TRBD1 might be the D (6 bases). Trimming removed 5 bases at V and 0 bases at J, with 16 bases between. Germline V gives CDR1 SEHNR, CDR2 FQNEAQ (reference sequence). The CDR3 covers 16 residues. CDR3 in DNA: TGTGCCAGCAGCCCCGGACAGCAACCTATGAACACTGAAGCTTTCTTT. Encoded protein: CASSPGQQPMNTEAFF.

This clonotype was observed many times. The CDR3 nucleotides are TGTGCCAGCAGTGAAGTAGGGGTAGTCACTGAAGCTTTCTTT. This sequence encodes CASSEVGVVTEAFF. This chain connects TRBV6-1 to TRBJ1-1; tentatively, D is TRBD1 (5 bases). V shed 1 base and J shed 4 bases, with 10 bases lying between them. Germline CDR1 reads MNHNS; CDR2 reads SASEGT. The CDR3 length is 14 residues.

Many counts were recorded for this clonotype. The rearrangement links TRBV19 to TRBJ2-2; D perhaps matches TRBD1 (6 bases). The germline CDR1 and CDR2 sequences are LNHDA and SQIVND (reference sequence). Trimming removed 3 bases from V and 1 base from J, with 12 bases in between. This CDR3 is 16 amino acids long. The CDR3 loop reads CASSMRGLENTGELFF. CDR3 sequence (DNA): TGTGCCAGTAGTATGAGGGGGTTAGAGAACACCGGGGAGCTGTTTTTT.

On this clonotype: Possible read error: a much larger clone is one base away. V usage is TRBV12-3 or TRBV12-4 and J usage is TRBJ1-1; D gene uncertain. V dropped 3 bases and J dropped 6 bases, with 14 bases sitting between them. This CDR3 region has 14 residues. CDR3 residues: CASSFAGSDAEAFF. The CDR3 region has the DNA TGTGCCAGCAGTTTCGCAGGATCGGACGCTGAAGCTTTCTTT.